This record covers a single TCR beta chain. No antigen is known for it. The authors made cDNA by 5'RACE with 10-nucleotide random UMIs. TCRdb redid the calling of the 5' RACE reads with MiXCR, one entry per CDR3 protein. The table has some 60,000 distinct CDR3 sequences, around a tenth seen once. Specified time point: longitudinal time-point 2. Healthy control participants comprised blood bank volunteers in Maryland, USA. PBMCs stored at -80 C, 2 million in total, were the source of the unsorted libraries. The data belong to a study of neurological immune-mediated disorders. The V gene end was trimmed by 5 bases and the J gene end by 4 bases; junction bases not matched to a gene: 9. CDR3 length: 16 amino acids. Germline values: CDR1 KGHSH, CDR2 LQKENI. Whole-study results and caveats: The study found the most TCR clonal expansion in HTLV-1-associated myelopathy and the least in multiple sclerosis, below healthy controls.

The receptor was derived from a young man in good health. Sequenced: PBMCs. V usage is TRBV18 and J usage is TRBJ2-1; TRBD2 matches 9 bases. CDR3 DNA: TGTGCCAGCTCAGGGCTAATAGCGGGAGAGTACAATGAGCAGTTCTTC. Translated: CASSGLIAGEYNEQFF.